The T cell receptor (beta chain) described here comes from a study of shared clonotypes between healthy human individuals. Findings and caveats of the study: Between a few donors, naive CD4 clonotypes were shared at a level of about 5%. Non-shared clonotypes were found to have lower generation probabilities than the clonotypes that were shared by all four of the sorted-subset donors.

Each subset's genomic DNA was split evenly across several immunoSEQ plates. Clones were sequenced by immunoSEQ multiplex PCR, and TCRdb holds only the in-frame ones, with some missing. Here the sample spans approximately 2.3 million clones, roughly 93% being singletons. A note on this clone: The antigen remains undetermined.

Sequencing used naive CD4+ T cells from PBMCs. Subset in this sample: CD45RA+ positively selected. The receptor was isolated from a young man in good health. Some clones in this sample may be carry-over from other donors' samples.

CDR3 DNA sequence: TGTGCCAGCAGTTTGCCGACTAGCGGGAAATGGGACACAGATACGCAGTATTTT. Its protein product is CASSLPTSGKWDTDTQYF. The chain carries TRBV28 and TRBJ2-3; 11 bases fit TRBD2. The CDR3 covers 18 residues. The junction had 10 bases not matched to a gene; V was cut back by 3 bases and J by 2 bases. Germline CDR1 MDHEN, CDR2 SYDVKM.